The 31 T cell receptor beta chains below all came from one sample that was sequenced in a study of blood T cell repertoires in COVID-19. Profiling relied on immunoSEQ multiplex PCR, and the TCRdb table lists in-frame clones only, not all of them. The table shows 150,000 to 200,000 clones, with around 83% occurring only once. The sequenced sample was peripheral blood. The receptors stem from a woman in her seventies who had recovered from COVID-19.

The chain combines TRBV11-2 with TRBJ2-7; D is perhaps TRBD2 (6 bases). With 4 bases removed from V and 6 bases from J, the gap between germline ends came to 16 bases. The germline V gene has CDR1 SGHAT and CDR2 FQNNGV. This CDR3 contains 14 residues. The CDR3 loop reads CASSSNPDGGEQYF. In DNA, the CDR3 is TGTGCCAGCAGCTCTAATCCGGACGGGGGCGAGCAGTACTTC.

V usage is TRBV30 and J usage is TRBJ1-5, with D tentatively TRBD1 (5 bases). Germline CDR1 GTSNPN, CDR2 SVGIG (reference sequence). This CDR3 contains 14 residues. V was clipped by 0 bases and J by 2 bases, with 8 bases between them. The CDR3 sequence is CAWSVQAGNQPQHF. The DNA for the CDR3 is TGTGCCTGGAGTGTACAGGCGGGCAATCAGCCCCAGCATTTT.

The chain carries TRBV6-5 and TRBJ1-5; no reliable D call. Germline assignment: CDR1 MNHEY and CDR2 SVGAGI. The CDR3 is made up of 15 amino acids. V dropped 5 bases and J dropped 7 bases, with 18 bases sitting between them. In DNA, the CDR3 is TGTGCCAGCAGTCCTCGTACCCGGACGGGGCAGCCCCAGCATTTT. Translating gives CASSPRTRTGQPQHF.

The chain combines TRBV7-3 with TRBJ2-1; 7 bases line up with TRBD2. The junction had 6 bases not matched to a gene; V was cut back by 1 base and J by 6 bases. This CDR3 spans 15 amino acids. Germline assignment: CDR1 SGHTA and CDR2 FQGTGA. CDR3 coding DNA: TGTGCCAGCAGCTTAAATGCGGCTAGCGGCAATGAGCAGTTCTTC. Amino acid sequence: CASSLNAASGNEQFF.

Regarding this clone: Other DNA sequences within the sample encode an identical CDR3. The chain carries TRBV11-2 and TRBJ1-1, with 7 bases fitting TRBD1. Trimming cost V 5 bases and J 6 bases; bases outside gene matches: 12. The CDR3 spans 15 residues. Germline lookup yields CDR1 SGHAT and CDR2 FQNNGV. In DNA, the CDR3 is TGTGCCAGCAGCGGGGTGAGGGGGCGGGGGGCTGAAGCTTTCTTT. Encoded protein: CASSGVRGRGAEAFF.

The chain couples TRBV27 to TRBJ1-5; 7 bases are a match to TRBD1. The CDR3 runs 14 residues. CDR1 is MNHEY and CDR2 is SMNVEV in the germline V gene (reference sequence). Losses at the gene ends were 3 bases for V and 5 bases for J; bases not matched to a gene: 4. CDR3 DNA sequence: TGTGCCAGCAGTTTGGTCAGGGGGGATCAGCCCCAGCATTTT. Translation gives CASSLVRGDQPQHF.

The V call is TRBV7-2, the J call TRBJ1-2, with D possibly matching TRBD1 (6 bases). Germline CDR1 SGHTA, CDR2 FQGNSA. This CDR3 region has 17 residues. Between the trimmed V and J ends, which lost 3 bases and 2 bases, there was a span of 19 bases. The CDR3 loop is CASSFRQVGWGNYGYTF. CDR3 DNA sequence: TGTGCCAGCAGCTTCCGACAGGTTGGGTGGGGGAACTATGGCTACACCTTC.

The gene calls are TRBV3-1 (or the pseudogene TRBV3-2) and TRBJ2-7; TRBD2 aligns across 9 bases. Germline values: CDR1 LGHDT, CDR2 YNNKEL (reference sequence). J gave up 3 bases and V 3 bases, and 6 bases lay outside the gene matches. There are 15 residues in the CDR3. The CDR3 DNA follows: TGTGCCAGCAGCCAGACTAGCGGAACCAACTACGAGCAGTACTTC. Its protein is CASSQTSGTNYEQYF.

This rearrangement joins TRBV7-8 to TRBJ2-3; D is uncertain. Trimming removed 4 bases from V and 9 bases from J, with 5 bases in between. The CDR3 length is 10 residues. Germline V gives CDR1 SGHVS, CDR2 FQNEAQ. The CDR3 DNA follows: TGTGCCAGCAGCTCCGGGACGCAGTATTTT. Protein sequence: CASSSGTQYF.

The chain recombines TRBV6-6 with TRBJ1-4, with 7 nucleotides matching TRBD1. This CDR3 has 14 amino acids. V was clipped by 5 bases and J by 4 bases; unmatched bases: 4. Germline assignment: CDR1 MNHNY and CDR2 SVGAGI (reference sequence). CDR3 nucleotides: TGTGCCAGCAGTGGGGACAGCTTTAATGAAAAACTGTTTTTT. It codes for CASSGDSFNEKLFF.

V usage is TRBV5-1 and J usage is TRBJ1-2; D is undetermined. Germline V gives CDR1 SGHRS, CDR2 YFSETQ. The CDR3 is 16 amino acids. V lost 0 bases and J 4 bases, leaving 16 bases between the germline ends. The CDR3 region has the DNA TGCGCCAGCAGCTTGGGAGGTGCGGCCCAATTCTATGGCTACACCTTC. It translates to CASSLGGAAQFYGYTF.

This chain links TRBV7-9 with TRBJ2-2; 7 positions match TRBD1. The CDR3 is 17 amino acids. Losses at the gene ends were 5 bases for V and 3 bases for J; bases not matched to a gene: 12. Germline CDR1 and CDR2: SEHNR and FQNEAQ (reference sequence). CDR3 nucleotides: TGTGCCAGCAGCCCTTATAGTTTTGGGACAGACACCGGGGAGCTGTTTTTT. Its protein is CASSPYSFGTDTGELFF.

This chain joins TRBV5-4 and TRBJ2-5, with TRBD1 identical over 8 bases. From germline, CDR1 is SGHNT and CDR2 YYREEE (reference sequence). This CDR3 comprises 16 residues. Germline trimming cut 7 bases from V and 1 base from J; bases unmatched to any gene: 12. CDR3 bases: TGTGCCAGCCGACACCACAACAGGGGGATCCAAGAGACCCAGTACTTC. It codes for CASRHHNRGIQETQYF.

This clone was picked up a small number of times. DNA for the CDR3: TGTGCCAGCAGCGTAGGGTTAGCGGCCCCCTACGAGCAGTACTTC. The encoded protein is CASSVGLAAPYEQYF. The chain recombines TRBV9 with TRBJ2-7; possibly TRBD2 for D (6 bases). V lost 0 bases, J lost 2 bases, and 12 bases lay in between. The germline gives CDR1 SGDLS, CDR2 YYNGEE. This CDR3 comprises 15 residues.

This chain links TRBV19 with TRBJ2-7, with a possible D match to TRBD1 (6 bases). V was pared by 3 bases and J by 2 bases, with 14 bases between. CDR3 size: 15 residues. CDR1 is LNHDA, CDR2 SQIVND, per germline (reference sequence). CDR3 sequence: CASSMPVGDTYEQYF. Here the CDR3 DNA reads TGTGCCAGTAGTATGCCCGTAGGGGACACCTACGAGCAGTACTTC.

The CDR3, as DNA: TGTGCCAGCAGAGCCCCTAGCGGGGCCACAGATACGCAGTATTTT. Translated: CASRAPSGATDTQYF. V usage is TRBV2 and J usage is TRBJ2-3, with 9 bases matching TRBD2. Per the germline V gene, CDR1 is SNHLY and CDR2 is FYNNEI. CDR3 length: 15 amino acids. V lost 6 bases and J lost 2; bases outside the gene matches: 6.

This chain links TRBV20-1 with TRBJ2-1; 11 bases are a match to TRBD2. This CDR3 is built from 14 residues. Trimming at V came to 3 bases and at J to 7 bases, leaving 5 bases not matched to a gene. Per germline, CDR1 DFQATT and CDR2 SNEGSKA (reference sequence). CDR3 loop: CSASVSGRVNEQFF. CDR3 DNA: TGCAGTGCTAGTGTTAGCGGGAGGGTAAATGAGCAGTTCTTC.

At least ten counts were recorded for this clone. The rearrangement links TRBV4-1 to TRBJ2-1, with D unclear. The germline V gene encodes CDR1 MGHRA and CDR2 YSYEKL. The CDR3 contains 14 residues. V was pared by 0 bases and J by 8 bases, with 11 bases between. The CDR3 DNA is TGCGCCAGCAGCCAAGATCCCACTACCGATGAGCAGTTCTTC. Protein: CASSQDPTTDEQFF.

The chain couples TRBV28 to TRBJ2-3; 12 nucleotides align to TRBD2. CDR1 and CDR2 from the germline V gene are MDHEN and SYDVKM. The CDR3 is 15 amino acids. Unmatched junction bases numbered 7, after V lost 6 bases and J lost 6 bases. As DNA, the CDR3 is TGTGCCAGCAGCACCCGACTAGCGGGAGCCGATACGCAGTATTTT. This sequence encodes CASSTRLAGADTQYF.

The chain is built from TRBV11-3 and TRBJ2-5; D remains ambiguous. The length of the CDR3 is 13 residues. V was clipped by 3 bases and J by 5 bases, with 10 bases between them. CDR1 is SGHNT and CDR2 is YENEEA in the germline V gene. CDR3 in amino acids: CASSFGQWETQYF. Written as DNA, the CDR3 is TGTGCCAGCAGCTTTGGGCAGTGGGAGACCCAGTACTTC.

This chain connects TRBV29-1 to TRBJ2-7, with TRBD1 matching 9 bases. The CDR3 sequence is 14 residues long. Germline assignment: CDR1 SQVTM and CDR2 ANQGSEA. Germline trimming cut 5 bases from V and 6 bases from J; bases unmatched to any gene: 11. CDR3 sequence: CSVTPTGGPAEQYF. CDR3 in DNA: TGCAGCGTTACTCCCACAGGGGGCCCCGCCGAGCAGTACTTC.

This clone has just one count. The chain has TRBV6-2 or TRBV6-3 and TRBJ2-5, with D uncertain. V lost 5 bases and J lost 3, with 4 bases in between. Per the germline V gene, CDR1 is MNHEY and CDR2 is SVGEGT. The CDR3 is 11 amino acids. The DNA of the CDR3 is TGTGCCAGCAGTCCCAAAGAGACCCAGTACTTC. Protein sequence: CASSPKETQYF.

V gene TRBV7-9 combines with J gene TRBJ1-2; D perhaps matches TRBD1 (6 bases). This CDR3 region has 16 residues. CDR1 SEHNR and CDR2 FQNEAQ come from the germline V gene (reference sequence). V gave up 5 bases and J gave up 5 bases, with 21 bases separating them. CDR3 in amino acids: CASSPARGAVGYGYTF. Written as DNA, the CDR3 is TGTGCCAGCAGCCCAGCCCGGGGGGCCGTTGGGTATGGCTACACCTTC.

This rearrangement joins TRBV7-2 to TRBJ2-7; 9 bases map to TRBD1. This CDR3 contains 14 residues. V lost 5 bases and J lost 3; bases outside the gene matches: 5. Per germline, CDR1 SGHTA and CDR2 FQGNSA. CDR3 in DNA: TGTGCCAGCAGCCCCGACAGGGGGGTCTACGAGCAGTACTTC. Its protein product is CASSPDRGVYEQYF.

The chain uses TRBV4-3 and TRBJ2-7; TRBD2 might be the D (6 bases). The germline CDR1 and CDR2 sequences are LGHNA and YSLEER. The CDR3 contains 13 residues. V dropped 0 bases and J dropped 8 bases, with 11 bases sitting between them. The CDR3 bases are TGCGCCAGCAGCCAAGATTTGGAGGGGAAGCAGTACTTC. Its translation: CASSQDLEGKQYF.

The chain links TRBV10-1 to TRBJ1-1; D gene unclear. The germline V and J ends were trimmed by 0 bases and 5 bases, with 10 bases remaining between them. Germline V gene sequence: CDR1 WNHNN, CDR2 SYGVQD (reference sequence). The CDR3 length is 14 residues. CDR3: CASSESTRETEAFF. The CDR3 region has the DNA TGCGCCAGCAGTGAGTCGACTAGGGAAACTGAAGCTTTCTTT.

This chain links TRBV2 with TRBJ2-7, with TRBD1 matching 7 bases. Trimming removed 6 bases from V and 6 bases from J; junction bases left unmatched: 11. The V gene's germline CDR1 is SNHLY and CDR2 FYNNEI. This CDR3 spans 14 amino acids. CDR3: CASSPSQGDAEQYF. CDR3 nucleotide sequence: TGTGCCAGCAGCCCCTCTCAGGGGGACGCCGAGCAGTACTTC.

The sample holds one count of this clone. The V gene is TRBV28, the J gene TRBJ2-1; D is unclear. Germline V CDR1 and CDR2: MDHEN, SYDVKM. V was cut by 6 bases and J by 5 bases, with 17 bases left in between. The CDR3 loop spans 15 amino acids. CDR3 sequence (DNA): TGTGCCAGCAGGCCGCTCACACGCCTTAACAATGAGCAGTTCTTC. Protein: CASRPLTRLNNEQFF.

V usage is TRBV5-1 and J usage is TRBJ2-7, with D possibly TRBD2 on 6 matching bases. Trimming stripped 0 bases from V and 1 base from J, with 17 bases between. Germline V lookup: CDR1 SGHRS, CDR2 YFSETQ. This CDR3 has 17 residues. The CDR3 DNA sequence: TGCGCCAGCAGCTTGGGCGGGTTGGGGACTGCATCCTACGAGCAGTACTTC. Its translation: CASSLGGLGTASYEQYF.

The chain carries TRBV4-3 and TRBJ1-3; 7 positions agree with TRBD1. Germline V gene data show CDR1 as LGHNA and CDR2 as YSLEER. The CDR3 sequence is 15 residues long. V lost 3 bases to trimming and J lost 4 bases; unmatched junction nucleotides: 6. This CDR3 reads CASSQARGVGNTIYF. The CDR3 nucleotides read TGCGCCAGCAGCCAGGCCAGGGGGGTGGGAAACACCATATATTTT.

The gene calls are TRBV4-2 and TRBJ2-5; 8 bases agree with TRBD2. Germline V CDR1 and CDR2: LGHNA, YNFKEQ. The CDR3 loop spans 16 amino acids. V dropped 4 bases and J dropped 5; count of bases not matched to a gene: 12. This CDR3 reads CASSPGLGGGRETQYF. The DNA for the CDR3 is TGTGCCAGCAGCCCGGGACTAGGGGGGGGGAGGGAGACCCAGTACTTC.